The 10 T cell receptor beta chains listed next were all sequenced from one sample in a study of cytotoxic CD8 clonotypes in ibrutinib-treated CLL. Sequenced by immunoSEQ multiplex PCR; TCRdb stores in-frame clones only, minus some. This table has 330,000 or so clones, 67% appearing once. The material was PBMCs, obtained after 36 months of ibrutinib treatment. The receptor source for this set is a human donor with chronic lymphocytic leukemia.

This clone was seen more than once but under ten times. This chain connects TRBV30 to TRBJ1-6; the D gene is possibly TRBD1 (5 bases). Germline CDR1 GTSNPN, CDR2 SVGIG (reference sequence). V was trimmed by 2 bases and J by 2 bases, leaving 7 bases between them. This CDR3 has 14 residues. The CDR3 loop is CAWSLTAYNSPLHF. In nucleotides, the CDR3 is TGTGCCTGGAGTTTGACAGCCTATAATTCACCCCTCCACTTT. The full variable domain, completed using reference TRBV30 and TRBJ1-6, is SQTIHQWPATLVQPVGSPLSLECTVEGTSNPNLYWYRQAAGRGLQLLFYSVGIGQISSEVPQNLSASRPQDRQFILSSKKLLLSDSGFYLCAWSLTAYNSPLHFGNGTRLTVT.

The chain recombines TRBV2 with TRBJ2-1, with TRBD2 matching 11 bases. The trim removed 7 bases at V and 0 bases at J, leaving 5 bases unmatched. Germline CDR1 and CDR2: SNHLY and FYNNEI. CDR3 length equals 16 residues. The CDR3 reads CASTTSGGSSYNEQFF. CDR3 sequence (DNA): TGTGCCAGCACTACTAGCGGGGGTAGCTCCTACAATGAGCAGTTCTTC.

There are a few counts of this clone. CDR3 in DNA: TGTGCCAGCAGCTTAATCGCGGGAGTTCCAGATACGCAGTATTTT. Its translation is CASSLIAGVPDTQYF. V is TRBV7-3 and J is TRBJ2-3; 7 bases line up with TRBD2. V trimming: 1 base; J trimming: 4 bases; junction bases outside the gene matches: 5. This CDR3 comprises 15 residues. Germline V gene lookup returns CDR1 SGHTA and CDR2 FQGTGA.

This chain uses TRBV6-5 with TRBJ2-1; possible D gene TRBD1, 6 bases. Germline-derived CDR1 and CDR2 are MNHEY and SVGAGI. The CDR3 totals 14 residues. Trimming removed 6 bases at V and 5 bases at J, with 14 bases between. CDR3 residues: CASRDSLLDNEQFF. CDR3 sequence (DNA): TGTGCCAGCAGGGACAGCCTCCTCGACAATGAGCAGTTCTTC.

This sequence joins TRBV7-8 and TRBJ2-5; 8 positions agree with TRBD2. This CDR3 spans 16 amino acids. V lost 5 bases to trimming and J lost 2 bases; unmatched junction nucleotides: 10. Germline lookup yields CDR1 SGHVS and CDR2 FQNEAQ. The CDR3 is CASSPHVTGGQETQYF. The CDR3 DNA sequence: TGTGCCAGCAGCCCCCACGTGACGGGAGGGCAAGAGACCCAGTACTTC.

This clone showed up just a few times. This chain links TRBV6-6 with TRBJ2-7; possibly TRBD2 for D (6 bases). Trimming pared 5 bases from V and 6 bases from J, leaving 23 bases between. CDR3 length: 16 residues. Germline CDR1 and CDR2: MNHNY and SVGAGI (reference sequence). CDR3 DNA sequence: TGTGCCAGCAGTCCCCCCGCCGCGGTGGGGAGGCGCGAGCAGTACTTC. This gives the protein CASSPPAAVGRREQYF.

The chain employs TRBV28 and TRBJ2-7; D not certain. The CDR3 is made up of 14 amino acids. Germline V gene data show CDR1 as MDHEN and CDR2 as SYDVKM. V lost 4 bases to trimming and J lost 7 bases, with 17 bases between them. This chain's CDR3 is CASSSSGPLGEQYF. CDR3 DNA sequence: TGTGCCAGCAGTTCTTCCGGGCCCCTAGGGGAGCAGTACTTC.

The chain combines TRBV5-6 with TRBJ1-2; 7 positions agree with TRBD1. V was clipped by 4 bases and J by 5 bases; unmatched bases: 5. This CDR3 has 13 residues. Germline-derived CDR1 and CDR2 are SGHDT and YYEEEE. The CDR3 protein is CASSPGQEYGYTF. The CDR3 nucleotides are TGTGCCAGCAGCCCTGGACAGGAGTATGGCTACACCTTC.

CDR3: CSVDGGYTF. In nucleotides, the CDR3 is TGCAGCGTTGACGGAGGCTACACCTTC. This chain joins TRBV29-1 and TRBJ1-2; D ambiguous. Germline-derived CDR1 and CDR2 are SQVTM and ANQGSEA. Trimming left V 3 bases short and J 8 bases short, with 4 bases between. The CDR3 has 9 residues.

The J gene is TRBJ2-1, the V gene TRBV5-6; no clear D. The germline gives CDR1 SGHDT, CDR2 YYEEEE. The CDR3 has 15 amino acids. V was shortened by 4 bases and J by 7 bases, with 18 bases between the two germline ends. CDR3 sequence reads: CASSPLPVQRNEQFF. The CDR3 DNA sequence: TGTGCCAGCAGCCCCCTTCCGGTCCAGCGTAATGAGCAGTTCTTC.